A few counts support the clone carrying this TCR beta chain. The PCR was carried out with 60 Vbeta primers and 13 Jbeta primers. TCRdb keeps only in-frame clones here, not all; method: immunoSEQ multiplex PCR. The sample records 70,000 to 100,000 clones, about 84% being singletons. The data belong to a study of cytomegalovirus exposure and HLA in healthy donors. The specimen sequenced was PBMCs. The TCR sequence derives from a man between 18 and 29 years old in good health and CMV-seronegative.

The CDR3 bases are TGTGCCAGCCGGACAGGGGTTGGAGGGCCCCAGCATTTT. It codes for CASRTGVGGPQHF. The chain joins TRBV27 to TRBJ1-5; 9 nucleotides match TRBD1. From germline, CDR1 is MNHEY and CDR2 SMNVEV (reference sequence). V shed 8 bases, J shed 9 bases, and the junction held 8 bases outside the gene matches. The CDR3 runs to 13 residues.